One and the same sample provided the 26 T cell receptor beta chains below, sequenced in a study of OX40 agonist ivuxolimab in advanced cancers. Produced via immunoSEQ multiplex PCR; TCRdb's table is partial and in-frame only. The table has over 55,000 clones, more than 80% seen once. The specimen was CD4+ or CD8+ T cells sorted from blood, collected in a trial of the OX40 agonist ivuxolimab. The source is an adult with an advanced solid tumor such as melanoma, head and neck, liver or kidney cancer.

CDR3 protein: CARSPGTPNTEAFF. The CDR3 DNA sequence: TGTGCCAGAAGTCCCGGGACTCCTAACACTGAAGCTTTCTTT. The chain has TRBV27 and TRBJ1-1, with D possibly matching TRBD1 (5 bases). V was trimmed by 9 bases and J by 2 bases, leaving 16 bases between them. This CDR3 contains 14 residues. Germline V gene lookup returns CDR1 MNHEY and CDR2 SMNVEV (reference sequence).

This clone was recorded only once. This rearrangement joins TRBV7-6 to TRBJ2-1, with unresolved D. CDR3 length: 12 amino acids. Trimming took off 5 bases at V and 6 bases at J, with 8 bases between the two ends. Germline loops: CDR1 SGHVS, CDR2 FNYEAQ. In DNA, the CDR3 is TGTGCCAGCAGCATGTTAGGCAATGAGCAGTTCTTC. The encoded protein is CASSMLGNEQFF.

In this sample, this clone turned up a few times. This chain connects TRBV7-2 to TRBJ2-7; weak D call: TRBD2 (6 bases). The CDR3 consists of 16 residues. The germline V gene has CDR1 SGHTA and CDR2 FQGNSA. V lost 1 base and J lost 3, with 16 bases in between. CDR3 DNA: TGTGCCAGCAGCTTAGGGGGGACTCGAAGGGACTACGAGCAGTACTTC. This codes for CASSLGGTRRDYEQYF.

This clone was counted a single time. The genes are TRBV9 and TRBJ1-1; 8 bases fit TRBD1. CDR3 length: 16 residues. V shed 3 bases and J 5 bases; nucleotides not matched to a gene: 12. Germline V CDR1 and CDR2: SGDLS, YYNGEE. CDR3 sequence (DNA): TGTGCCAGCAGCGGACCTGGGACAGGATCGGGAACTGAAGCTTTCTTT. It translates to CASSGPGTGSGTEAFF.

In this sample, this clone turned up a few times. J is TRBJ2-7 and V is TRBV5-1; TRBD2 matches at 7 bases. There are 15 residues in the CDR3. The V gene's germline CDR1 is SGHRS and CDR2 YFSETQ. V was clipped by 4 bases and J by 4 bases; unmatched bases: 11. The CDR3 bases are TGCGCCAGCAGCCCAGGGACTATCCCCCTTTACGAGCAGTACTTC. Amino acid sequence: CASSPGTIPLYEQYF. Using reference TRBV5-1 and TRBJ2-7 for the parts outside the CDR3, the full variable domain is KAGVTQTPRYLIKTRGQQVTLSCSPISGHRSVSWYQQTPGQGLQFLFEYFSETQRNKGNFPGRFSGRQFSNSRSEMNVSTLELGDSALYLCASSPGTIPLYEQYFGPGTRLTVT.

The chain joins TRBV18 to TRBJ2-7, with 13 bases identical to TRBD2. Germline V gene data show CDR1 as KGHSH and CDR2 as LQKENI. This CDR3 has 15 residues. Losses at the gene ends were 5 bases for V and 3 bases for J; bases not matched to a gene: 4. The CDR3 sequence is CASSEGLAGNYEQYV. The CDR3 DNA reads TGTGCCAGCTCAGAGGGACTAGCGGGAAACTACGAGCAGTACGTC.

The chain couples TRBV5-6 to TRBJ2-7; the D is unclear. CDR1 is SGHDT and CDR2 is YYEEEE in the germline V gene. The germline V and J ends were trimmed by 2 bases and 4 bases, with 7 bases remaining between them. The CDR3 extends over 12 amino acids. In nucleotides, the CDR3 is TGTGCCAGCAGCTTTGGGGAATACGAGCAGTACGTC. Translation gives CASSFGEYEQYV.

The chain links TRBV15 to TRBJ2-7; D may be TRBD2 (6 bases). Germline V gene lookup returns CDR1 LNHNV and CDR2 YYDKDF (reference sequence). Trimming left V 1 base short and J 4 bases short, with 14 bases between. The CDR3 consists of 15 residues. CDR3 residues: CATSRGEAGTYEQYF. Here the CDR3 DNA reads TGTGCCACCAGCAGAGGGGAGGCGGGGACTTACGAGCAGTACTTC.

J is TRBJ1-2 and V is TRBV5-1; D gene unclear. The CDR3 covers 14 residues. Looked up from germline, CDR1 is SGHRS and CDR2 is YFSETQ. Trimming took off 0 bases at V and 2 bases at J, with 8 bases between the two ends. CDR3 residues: CASSLGTVNYGYTF. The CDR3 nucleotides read TGCGCCAGCAGCTTGGGGACGGTGAACTATGGCTACACCTTC.

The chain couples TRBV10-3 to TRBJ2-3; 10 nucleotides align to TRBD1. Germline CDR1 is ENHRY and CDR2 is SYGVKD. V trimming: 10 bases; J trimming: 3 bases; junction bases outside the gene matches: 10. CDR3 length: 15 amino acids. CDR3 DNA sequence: TGTGCCACATTAACCGGGACAGGGGAGACAGATACGCAGTATTTT. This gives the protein CATLTGTGETDTQYF.

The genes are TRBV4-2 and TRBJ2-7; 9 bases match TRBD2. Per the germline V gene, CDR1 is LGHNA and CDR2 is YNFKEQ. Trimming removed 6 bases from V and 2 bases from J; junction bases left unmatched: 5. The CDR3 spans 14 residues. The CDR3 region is CASSPGLAAYEQYF. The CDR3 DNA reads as TGTGCCAGCAGTCCGGGACTAGCCGCCTACGAGCAGTACTTC.

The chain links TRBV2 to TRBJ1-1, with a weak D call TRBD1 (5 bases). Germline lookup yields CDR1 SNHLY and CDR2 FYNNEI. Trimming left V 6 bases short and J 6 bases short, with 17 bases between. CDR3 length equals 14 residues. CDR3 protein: CASRGGLRRAEAFF. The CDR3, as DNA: TGTGCCAGCAGGGGGGGTCTCCGGAGGGCTGAAGCTTTCTTT.

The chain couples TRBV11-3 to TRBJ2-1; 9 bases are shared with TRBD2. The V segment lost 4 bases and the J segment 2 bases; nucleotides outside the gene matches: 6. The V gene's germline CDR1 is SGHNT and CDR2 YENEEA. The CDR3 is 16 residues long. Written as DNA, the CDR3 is TGTGCCAGCAGCTCCCGTGGCGGGGGGGCCTACAATGAGCAGTTCTTC. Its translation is CASSSRGGGAYNEQFF.

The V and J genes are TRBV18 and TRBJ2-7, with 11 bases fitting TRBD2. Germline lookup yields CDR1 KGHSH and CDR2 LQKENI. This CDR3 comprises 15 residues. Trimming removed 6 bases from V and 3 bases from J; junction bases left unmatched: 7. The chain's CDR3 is CASSPGLAVNYEQYF. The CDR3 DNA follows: TGTGCCAGCTCCCCGGGACTAGCGGTTAACTACGAGCAGTACTTC.

The CDR3 nucleotides are TGTGCCTGCCTCCCCCGGGGGGCGATTAATGAAAAACTGTTTTTT. Encoded protein: CACLPRGAINEKLFF. The chain combines TRBV30 with TRBJ1-4; D perhaps matches TRBD1 (6 bases). The ends were cut back, 6 bases at V and 4 bases at J, with 18 bases in the middle. CDR1 is GTSNPN, CDR2 SVGIG, per germline (reference sequence). This CDR3 is built from 15 residues.

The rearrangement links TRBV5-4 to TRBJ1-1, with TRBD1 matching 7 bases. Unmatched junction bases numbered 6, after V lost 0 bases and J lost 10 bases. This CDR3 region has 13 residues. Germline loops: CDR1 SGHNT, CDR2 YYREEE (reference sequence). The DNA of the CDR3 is TGTGCCAGCAGCTTGGAGCAGGGGGTGTCAGCTTTCTTT. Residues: CASSLEQGVSAFF.

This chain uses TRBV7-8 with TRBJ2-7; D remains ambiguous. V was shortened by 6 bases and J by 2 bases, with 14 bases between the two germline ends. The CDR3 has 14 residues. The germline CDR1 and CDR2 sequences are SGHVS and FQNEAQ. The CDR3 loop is CASRPKEVTYEQYF. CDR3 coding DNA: TGTGCCAGCAGGCCTAAAGAGGTAACCTACGAGCAGTACTTC.

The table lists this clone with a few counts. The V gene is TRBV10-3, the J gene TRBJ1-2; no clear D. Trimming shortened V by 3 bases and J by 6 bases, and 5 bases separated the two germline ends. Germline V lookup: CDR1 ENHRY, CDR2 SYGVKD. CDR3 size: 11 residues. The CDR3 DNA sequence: TGTGCCATCAGTGAAACCAATGGCTACACCTTC. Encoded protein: CAISETNGYTF.

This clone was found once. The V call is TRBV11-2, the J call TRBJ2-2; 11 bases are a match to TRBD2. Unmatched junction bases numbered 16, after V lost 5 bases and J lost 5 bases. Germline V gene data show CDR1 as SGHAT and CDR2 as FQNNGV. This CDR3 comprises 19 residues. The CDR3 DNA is TGTGCCAGCAGCCCCGTAGCGGGAGGGCCGGGTCTAAGGACCGGGGAGCTGTTTTTT. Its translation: CASSPVAGGPGLRTGELFF.

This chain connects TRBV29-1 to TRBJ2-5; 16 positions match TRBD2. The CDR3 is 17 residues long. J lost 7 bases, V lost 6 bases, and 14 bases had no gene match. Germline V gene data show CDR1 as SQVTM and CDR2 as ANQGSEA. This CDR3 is CSVVPGLAGGLWVTQYF. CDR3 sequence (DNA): TGCAGCGTCGTCCCGGGACTAGCGGGAGGGCTTTGGGTGACCCAGTACTTC.

The chain's CDR3 is CASSLDPDYGYTF. The CDR3 nucleotides are TGTGCCAGCAGCTTAGATCCAGACTATGGCTACACCTTC. V gene TRBV11-2 combines with J gene TRBJ1-2; no firm D call. Germline CDR1 reads SGHAT; CDR2 reads FQNNGV. Trimming pared 0 bases from V and 3 bases from J, leaving 5 bases between. The CDR3 runs 13 residues.

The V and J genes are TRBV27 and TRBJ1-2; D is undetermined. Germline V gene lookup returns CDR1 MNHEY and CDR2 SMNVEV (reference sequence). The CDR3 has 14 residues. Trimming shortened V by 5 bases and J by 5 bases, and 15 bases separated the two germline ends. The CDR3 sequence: CASSSHRRFYGYTF. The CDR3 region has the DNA TGTGCCAGCAGTAGCCACCGCCGATTTTATGGCTACACCTTC.

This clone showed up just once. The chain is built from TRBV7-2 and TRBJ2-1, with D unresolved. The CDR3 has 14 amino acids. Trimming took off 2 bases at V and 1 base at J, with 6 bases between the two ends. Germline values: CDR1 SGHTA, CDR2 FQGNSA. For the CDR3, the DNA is TGTGCCAGCAGCTTAATCCGGTCCTACAATGAGCAGTTCTTC. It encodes CASSLIRSYNEQFF.

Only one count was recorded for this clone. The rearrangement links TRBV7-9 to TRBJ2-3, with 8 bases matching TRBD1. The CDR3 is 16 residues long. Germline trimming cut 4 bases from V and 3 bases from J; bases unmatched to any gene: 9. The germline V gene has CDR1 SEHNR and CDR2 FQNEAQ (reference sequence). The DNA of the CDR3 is TGTGCCAGCAGCTCGCCATTCAGGGGGCTTACAGATACGCAGTATTTT. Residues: CASSSPFRGLTDTQYF.

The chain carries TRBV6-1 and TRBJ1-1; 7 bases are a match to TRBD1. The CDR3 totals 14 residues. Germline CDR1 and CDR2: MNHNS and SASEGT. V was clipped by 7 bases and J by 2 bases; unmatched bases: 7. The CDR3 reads CASKSDRVNTEAFF. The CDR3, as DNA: TGTGCCAGCAAGTCAGACAGGGTTAACACTGAAGCTTTCTTT.

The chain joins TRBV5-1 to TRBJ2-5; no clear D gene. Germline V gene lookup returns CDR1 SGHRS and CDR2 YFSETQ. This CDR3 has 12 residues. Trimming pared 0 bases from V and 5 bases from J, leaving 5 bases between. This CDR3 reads CASSLVSETQYF. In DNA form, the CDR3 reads TGCGCCAGCAGCTTGGTCTCGGAGACCCAGTACTTC.